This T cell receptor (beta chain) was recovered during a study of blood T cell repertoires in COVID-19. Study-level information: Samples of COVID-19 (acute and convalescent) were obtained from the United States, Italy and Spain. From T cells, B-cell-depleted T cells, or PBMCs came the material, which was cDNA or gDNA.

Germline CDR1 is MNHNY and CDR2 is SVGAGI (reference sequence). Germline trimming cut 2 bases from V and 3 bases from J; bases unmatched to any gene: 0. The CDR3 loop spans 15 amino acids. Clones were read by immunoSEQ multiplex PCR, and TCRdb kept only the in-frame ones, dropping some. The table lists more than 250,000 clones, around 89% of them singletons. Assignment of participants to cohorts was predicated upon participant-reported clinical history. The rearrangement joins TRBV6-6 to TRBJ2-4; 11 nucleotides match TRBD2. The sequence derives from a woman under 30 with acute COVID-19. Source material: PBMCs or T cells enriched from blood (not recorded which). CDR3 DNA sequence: TGTGCCAGCAGTTACGGGACTAGCGGCAAAAACATTCAGTACTTC. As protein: CASSYGTSGKNIQYF.